This is a list of T cell receptor beta chains from one sample in a study of early T cells in non-severe SARS-CoV-2 infection. From the 5' RACE reads, TCRdb called clonotypes with MiXCR, one entry per CDR3 protein. The repertoire has just under 65,000 distinct CDR3 sequences, 8.8% of them found once; the top ten carry roughly 13%. This specimen was whole blood, taken at baseline. The receptors derive from an adult who was a healthcare worker with PCR-confirmed SARS-CoV-2 infection or an uninfected control (not recorded which). The CDR3 runs from the conserved cysteine through the conserved F or W. The order of the fields is J gene, CDR3 length, clone size, V gene, CDR3 protein. A clone size is listed for some rows: how often the clone was seen (once, few, many), or a class if it is expanded.

TRBJ2-7 16 . TRBV11-3 CASSHRGTSRYYEQYF
TRBJ2-5 15 many TRBV5-4 CASSPGGTKQETQYF
TRBJ2-1 17 . TRBV4-1 CASSQEQIRPVHNEQFF
TRBJ2-7 15 few TRBV21-1 CASSKRLAVHYEQYF
TRBJ2-7 13 few TRBV7-3 CASSLSGKDEQYF
TRBJ2-1 14 many TRBV19 CASSNRFWIDEQFF
TRBJ2-5 16 few TRBV7-6 CASSFGPGQGSETQYF
TRBJ2-7 16 few TRBV7-8 CASSLRGGTSIDEQYF
TRBJ1-1 16 once TRBV12-3/TRBV12-4 CASSFTAGEGNTEAFF
TRBJ2-7 14 many TRBV7-2 CASSFSTAGYEQYF
TRBJ2-2 13 . TRBV4-2 CASSQTDTGELFF
TRBJ2-3 15 few TRBV27 CASRGPRENTDTQYF
TRBJ1-1 13 . TRBV5-5 CASSLASDTEAFF
TRBJ2-7 13 . TRBV11-1 CASQRDRAYEQYF
TRBJ1-6 16 few TRBV7-9 CASSPSGPAGSSPLHF
TRBJ2-7 12 few TRBV20-1 CSAVPKGYEQYF
TRBJ2-3 15 few TRBV7-6 CASSLTSTSTDTQYF
TRBJ2-3 16 . TRBV6-6 CASSYRGTGGWDTQYF
TRBJ2-3 14 few TRBV7-8 CASSLWGEADTQYF
TRBJ2-3 15 many TRBV7-6 CASSPKPPPTDTQYF
TRBJ2-1 15 few TRBV5-6 CASSPVGSSYNEQFF
TRBJ2-1 15 many TRBV7-3 CASSFGYHSYNEQFF
TRBJ2-2 13 many TRBV25-1 CASNANNAGELFF
TRBJ2-7 15 many TRBV20-1 CSAKPGLAGSYEQYF
TRBJ1-6 13 many TRBV27 CASSPIHGSPLHF
TRBJ1-6 15 . TRBV7-2 CASRTQVGFGSPLHF
TRBJ2-3 13 few TRBV6-1 CASCRVITDTQYF
TRBJ2-1 15 . TRBV5-1 CASSLTSGPYNEQFF
TRBJ2-2 13 many TRBV19 CASRTRGSGELFF
TRBJ2-1 13 . TRBV4-1 CASSQERLFEQFF
TRBJ2-7 13 many TRBV21-1 CASSNGFYYEQYF
TRBJ2-1 15 . TRBV19 CATKSGQGNYNEQFF